The TCR beta chain described here comes from a study of blood T cells in healthy people across ages. Primers used in a second PCR of about 7 to 11 cycles were a sample-barcoded 5' primer and a J-beta primer mix. Researchers report that each sample yielded at least 3 million CDR3-containing paired-end reads. TCRdb re-called the 5' RACE reads with MiXCR, one entry per CDR3 protein. The sample records 910,000 or so distinct CDR3 sequences, 45% to 60% being singletons. Broader study findings: Significant beta diversity loss was already apparent by age about 39, declining roughly linearly. More naive CD4+ cells and higher diversity were found in long-lived than in aged donors. Diversity estimates from one million T cells were considered underestimates.

This clonotype was seen more than once but under ten times. Its antigen remains unknown. This CDR3 is built from 15 residues. Germline V CDR1 and CDR2: LGHNA, YSLEER. Trimming left V 5 bases short and J 2 bases short, with 16 bases between. The receptor was derived from a woman in her sixties or seventies in good health. The sequencing input was blood. The chain carries TRBV4-3 and TRBJ2-7; D uncertain. CDR3: CASSWSYAATYEQYF. Written as DNA, the CDR3 is TGCGCCAGCAGCTGGTCCTACGCGGCGACCTACGAGCAGTACTTC.